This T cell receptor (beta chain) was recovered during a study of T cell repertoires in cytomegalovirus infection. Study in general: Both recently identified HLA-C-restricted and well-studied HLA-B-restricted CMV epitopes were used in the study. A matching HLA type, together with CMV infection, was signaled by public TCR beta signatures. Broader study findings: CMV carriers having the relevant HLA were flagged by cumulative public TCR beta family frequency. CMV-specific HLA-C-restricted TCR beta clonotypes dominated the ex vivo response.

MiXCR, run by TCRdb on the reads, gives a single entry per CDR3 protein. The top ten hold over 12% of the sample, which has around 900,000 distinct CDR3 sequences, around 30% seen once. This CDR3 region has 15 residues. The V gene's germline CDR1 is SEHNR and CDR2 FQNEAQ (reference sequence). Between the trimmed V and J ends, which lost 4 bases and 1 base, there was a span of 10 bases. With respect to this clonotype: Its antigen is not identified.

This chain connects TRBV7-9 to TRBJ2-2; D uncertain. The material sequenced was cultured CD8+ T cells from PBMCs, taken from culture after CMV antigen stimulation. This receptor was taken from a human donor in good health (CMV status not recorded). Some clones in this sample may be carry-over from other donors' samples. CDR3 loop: CASSSLDGNTGELFF. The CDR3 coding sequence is TGTGCCAGCAGCTCCCTGGACGGGAACACCGGGGAGCTGTTTTTT.